This TCR beta chain comes out of a study of cytomegalovirus exposure and HLA in healthy donors. The wider study: Of roughly 400 genotyped donors, about 80% grouped in the Caucasian-associated ancestry cluster. Study-wide results and limits: The analysis excluded some indistinguishable V segments, including TRBV6-2 and TRBV6-3. Earlier results showed most TCR beta V segments being productive about 90% or about 30% of the time.

CDR3 length: 16 residues. Trimming removed 0 bases from V and 1 base from J; junction bases left unmatched: 6. The germline V gene has CDR1 SGHDT and CDR2 YYEEEE. Of note for this clone: Its specificity is unknown.

PCR involved 60 Vbeta and 13 Jbeta primers. Clones were sequenced by immunoSEQ multiplex PCR, and TCRdb holds only the in-frame ones, with some missing. Of approximately 140,000 clones listed, roughly 78% were seen once; the top ten hold more than 2.5%. This chain links TRBV5-6 with TRBJ2-5; 7 bases are shared with TRBD2. The sample comprised PBMCs. The sequence came from a man aged 18 to 29 in good health and CMV-seropositive. CDR3 amino acids: CASSLEMTSSQETQYF. The CDR3 nucleotides are TGTGCCAGCAGCTTGGAGATGACTAGCAGCCAAGAGACCCAGTACTTC.